Presented here are 4 T cell receptor beta chains from one specimen sequenced in a study of T-cell memory formation after mild COVID-19. TCRdb re-derived calls from the 5' RACE reads in MiXCR, one entry per CDR3 protein. This sample has fewer than 250,000 distinct CDR3 sequences, with 15% found just once. Material for sequencing was PBMCs or a T cell subset sorted from them (not recorded which). These receptor sequences come from an adult woman who had mild COVID-19 (a few samples of this study predate the infection). Cell type and time point are not known.

The chain combines TRBV7-7 with TRBJ2-7, with D possibly matching TRBD1 (6 bases). This CDR3 comprises 15 residues. Per the germline V gene, CDR1 is SSHAT and CDR2 is FNYEAQ (reference sequence). Trimming took off 1 base at V and 5 bases at J, with 15 bases between the two ends. CDR3 region: CASSLDGGPLDEQYF. CDR3 nucleotide sequence: TGTGCCAGCAGCTTAGATGGGGGCCCCCTCGACGAGCAGTACTTC.

In this sample, this clonotype turned up a few times. The chain carries TRBV20-1 and TRBJ1-1; no firm D call. Germline-derived CDR1 and CDR2 are DFQATT and SNEGSKA (reference sequence). CDR3 length: 14 residues. V shed 6 bases and J shed 4 bases, with 18 bases lying between them. The CDR3 here is CSASRQRTGTEAFF. The CDR3 nucleotides read TGCAGTGCCAGTAGACAAAGGACGGGCACTGAAGCTTTCTTT.

This clonotype was seen only a few times. The chain combines TRBV5-1 with TRBJ2-2; TRBD1 might be the D (5 bases). Trimming shortened V by 1 base and J by 4 bases, and 8 bases separated the two germline ends. Per germline, CDR1 SGHRS and CDR2 YFSETQ. The CDR3 is 14 residues long. This CDR3 is CASSLSGSTGELFF. The CDR3 nucleotides are TGCGCCAGCAGCTTGTCAGGGTCCACCGGGGAGCTGTTTTTT.

This clonotype was seen a handful of times. This chain connects TRBV5-6 to TRBJ2-1; no clear D. Germline CDR1 and CDR2: SGHDT and YYEEEE. The V end was cut by 3 bases, the J end by 4 bases, with 5 bases between. CDR3 size: 12 residues. The CDR3 loop is CASSYDYNEQFF. In nucleotides, the CDR3 is TGTGCCAGCAGCTACGATTACAATGAGCAGTTCTTC.